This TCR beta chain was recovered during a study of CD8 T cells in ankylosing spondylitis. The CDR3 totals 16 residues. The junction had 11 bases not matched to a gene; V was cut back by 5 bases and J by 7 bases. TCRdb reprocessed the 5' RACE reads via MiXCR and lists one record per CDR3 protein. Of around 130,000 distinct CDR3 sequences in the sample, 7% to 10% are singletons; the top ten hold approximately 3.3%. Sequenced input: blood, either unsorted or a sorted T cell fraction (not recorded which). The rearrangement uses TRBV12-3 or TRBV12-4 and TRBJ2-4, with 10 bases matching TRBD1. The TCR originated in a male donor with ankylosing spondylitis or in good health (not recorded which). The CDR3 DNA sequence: TGTGCCAGCAGTCCGATGACAGGGGGCATTTTCAACATTCAGTACTTC. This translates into CASSPMTGGIFNIQYF.